The source of this T cell receptor (beta chain) is a study of post-analysis software for immune sequencing data. Comment on this clonotype: The antigen is unknown.

Germline CDR1 is SGHRS and CDR2 is YFSETQ. The V end was cut by 4 bases, the J end by 3 bases, with 14 bases between. The CDR3 has 14 residues. Study observations and caveats: Elevated frequency relative to controls characterized several TRBV segments in patients, TRBV5-6, TRBV5-1 and TRBV20-1 among them.

Researchers reported that TCR beta cDNA libraries carried unique molecular identifiers. TCRdb reprocessed the PCR reads with MiXCR, giving one entry per CDR3 protein. Here the sample spans hundreds of thousands of distinct CDR3 sequences, around 40% being singletons. The sequenced sample was blood. This rearrangement joins TRBV5-1 to TRBJ2-7; maybe TRBD2 (6 bases). This receptor was obtained from a girl aged 5 to 17 with multiple sclerosis. For the CDR3, the DNA is TGCGCCAGCAGCCCTTATCAGGGACTCTACGAGCAGTACTTC. As protein: CASSPYQGLYEQYF.